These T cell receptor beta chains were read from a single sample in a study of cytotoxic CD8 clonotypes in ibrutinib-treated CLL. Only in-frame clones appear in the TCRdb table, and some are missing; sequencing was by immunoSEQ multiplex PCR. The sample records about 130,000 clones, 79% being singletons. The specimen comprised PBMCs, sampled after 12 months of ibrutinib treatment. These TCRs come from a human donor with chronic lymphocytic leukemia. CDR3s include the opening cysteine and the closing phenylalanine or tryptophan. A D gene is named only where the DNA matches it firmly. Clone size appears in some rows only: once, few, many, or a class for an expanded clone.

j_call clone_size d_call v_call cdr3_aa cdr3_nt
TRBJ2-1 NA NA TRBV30 CAWSEDFYNEQFF TGTGCCTGGAGTGAGGACTTCTACAATGAGCAGTTCTTC
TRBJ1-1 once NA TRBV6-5 CASSYGGTEAFF TGTGCCAGCAGTTACGGGGGGACTGAAGCTTTCTTT
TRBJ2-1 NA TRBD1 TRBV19 CASSEGAISYNEQFF TGTGCCAGTAGCGAGGGGGCGATATCCTACAATGAGCAGTTCTTC
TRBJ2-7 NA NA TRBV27 CASSFSGTGYYEQYF TGTGCCAGCAGTTTTTCGGGGACGGGGTACTACGAGCAGTACTTC
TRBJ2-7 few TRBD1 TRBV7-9 CASSLTGVNYEQYF TGTGCCAGCAGCTTGACAGGGGTAAACTACGAGCAGTACTTC
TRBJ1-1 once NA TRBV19 CASSIGPITEAFF TGTGCCAGTAGTATCGGGCCGATCACTGAAGCTTTCTTT
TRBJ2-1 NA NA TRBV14 CASSRGSPSYNEQFF TGTGCCAGCAGCCGGGGGAGCCCATCCTACAATGAGCAGTTCTTC
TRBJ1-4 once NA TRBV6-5 CASSHELGDNEKLFF TGTGCCAGCAGTCACGAACTAGGGGATAATGAAAAACTGTTTTTT
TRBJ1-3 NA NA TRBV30 CAWSVPWGDRSAGNTIYF TGTGCCTGGAGTGTACCATGGGGCGACAGGAGCGCAGGAAACACCATATATTTT
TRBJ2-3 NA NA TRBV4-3 CASSQDYADTQYF TGCGCCAGCAGCCAAGATTACGCAGATACGCAGTATTTT
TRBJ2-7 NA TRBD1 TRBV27 CASSLRDRGYEQYF TGTGCCAGCAGTTTACGGGACAGGGGCTACGAGCAGTACTTC
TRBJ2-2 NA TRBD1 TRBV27 CASRRTTGFPGELFF TGTGCCAGCAGAAGAACGACAGGGTTCCCCGGGGAGCTGTTTTTT
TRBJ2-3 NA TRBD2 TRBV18 CASSRTSGSQDTQYF TGTGCCAGCTCACGGACTAGCGGGAGTCAAGATACGCAGTATTTT
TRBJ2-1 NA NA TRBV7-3 CASSLTPSIDVPSQFF TGTGCCAGCAGCTTAACCCCCAGCATTGATGTCCCCTCGCAGTTCTTC
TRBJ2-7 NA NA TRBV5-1 CASSLGLENSYEQYF TGCGCCAGCAGCTTGGGACTAGAAAACTCCTACGAGCAGTACTTC
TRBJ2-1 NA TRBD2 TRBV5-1 CASRPTSGSFNEQFF TGCGCCAGCAGACCGACTAGCGGGTCGTTCAATGAGCAGTTCTTC
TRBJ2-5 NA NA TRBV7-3 CASRAGRQAGETQYF TGTGCCAGCAGGGCCGGCCGCCAAGCAGGGGAGACCCAGTACTTC
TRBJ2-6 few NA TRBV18 CASSKDSGANVLTF TGTGCCAGCTCCAAGGACTCTGGGGCCAACGTCCTGACTTTC
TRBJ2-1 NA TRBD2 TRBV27 CASSWEREVSYNEQFF TGTGCCAGCAGTTGGGAGCGGGAGGTCTCCTACAATGAGCAGTTCTTC
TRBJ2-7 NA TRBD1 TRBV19 CASSIRDRRVYEQYF TGTGCCAGTAGTATCCGGGACAGGAGAGTCTACGAGCAGTACTTC